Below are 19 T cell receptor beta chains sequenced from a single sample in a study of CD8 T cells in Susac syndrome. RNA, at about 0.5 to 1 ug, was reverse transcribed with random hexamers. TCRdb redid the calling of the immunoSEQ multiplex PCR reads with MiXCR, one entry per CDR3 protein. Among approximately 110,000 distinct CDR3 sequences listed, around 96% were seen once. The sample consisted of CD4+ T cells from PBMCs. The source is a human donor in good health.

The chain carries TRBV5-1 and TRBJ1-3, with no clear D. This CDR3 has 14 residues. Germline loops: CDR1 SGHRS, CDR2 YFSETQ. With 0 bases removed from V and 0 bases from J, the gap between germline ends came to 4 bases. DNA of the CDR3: TGCGCCAGCAGCTTGGGCATCTCTGGAAACACCATATATTTT. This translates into CASSLGISGNTIYF.

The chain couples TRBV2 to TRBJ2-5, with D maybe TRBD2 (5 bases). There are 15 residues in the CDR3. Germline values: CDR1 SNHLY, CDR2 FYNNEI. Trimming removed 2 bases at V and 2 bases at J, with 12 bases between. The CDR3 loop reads CASSELDSMQETQYF. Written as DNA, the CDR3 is TGTGCCAGCAGTGAATTGGACTCGATGCAAGAGACCCAGTACTTC.

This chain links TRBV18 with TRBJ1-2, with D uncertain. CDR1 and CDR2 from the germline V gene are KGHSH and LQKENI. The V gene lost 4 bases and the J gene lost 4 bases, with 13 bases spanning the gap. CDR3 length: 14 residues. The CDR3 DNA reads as TGTGCCAGCTCACATCGACAAGGGCGCTATGGCTACACCTTC. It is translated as CASSHRQGRYGYTF.

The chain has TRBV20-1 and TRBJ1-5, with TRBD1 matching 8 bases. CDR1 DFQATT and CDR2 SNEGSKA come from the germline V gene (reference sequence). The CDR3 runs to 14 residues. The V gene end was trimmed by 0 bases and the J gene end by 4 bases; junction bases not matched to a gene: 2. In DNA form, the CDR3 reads TGCAGTGCTAGAGATCACAGGGGGAATCAGCCCCAGCATTTT. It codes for CSARDHRGNQPQHF.

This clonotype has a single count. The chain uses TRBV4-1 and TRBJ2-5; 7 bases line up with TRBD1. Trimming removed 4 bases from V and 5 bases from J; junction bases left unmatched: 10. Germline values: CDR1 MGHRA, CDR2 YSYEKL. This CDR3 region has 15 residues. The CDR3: CASSPGQAVDETQYF. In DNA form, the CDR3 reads TGCGCCAGCAGCCCCGGACAGGCCGTCGATGAGACCCAGTACTTC.

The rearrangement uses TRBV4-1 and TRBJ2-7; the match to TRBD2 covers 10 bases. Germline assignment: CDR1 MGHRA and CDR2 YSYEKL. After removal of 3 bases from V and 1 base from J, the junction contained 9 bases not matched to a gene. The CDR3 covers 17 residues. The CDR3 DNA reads TGCGCCAGCAGCCAGCCACATAGCGGGAGGCCTTCCTACGAGCAGTACTTC. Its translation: CASSQPHSGRPSYEQYF.

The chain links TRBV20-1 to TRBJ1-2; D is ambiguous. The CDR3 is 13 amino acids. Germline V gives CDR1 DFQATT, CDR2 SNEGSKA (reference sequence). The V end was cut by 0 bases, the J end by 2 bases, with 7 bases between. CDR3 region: CSARDQTNYGYTF. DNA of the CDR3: TGCAGTGCTAGAGATCAGACAAACTATGGCTACACCTTC.

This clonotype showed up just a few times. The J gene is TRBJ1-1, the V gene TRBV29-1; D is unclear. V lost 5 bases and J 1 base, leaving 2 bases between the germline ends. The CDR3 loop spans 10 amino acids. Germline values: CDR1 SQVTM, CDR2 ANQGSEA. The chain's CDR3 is CSVQNTEAFF. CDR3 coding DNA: TGCAGCGTTCAGAACACTGAAGCTTTCTTT.

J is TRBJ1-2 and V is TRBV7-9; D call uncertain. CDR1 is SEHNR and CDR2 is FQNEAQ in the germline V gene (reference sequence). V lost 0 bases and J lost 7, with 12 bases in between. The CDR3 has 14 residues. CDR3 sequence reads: CASSLAEAGGGYTF. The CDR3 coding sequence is TGTGCCAGCAGCTTAGCGGAGGCAGGAGGTGGCTACACCTTC.

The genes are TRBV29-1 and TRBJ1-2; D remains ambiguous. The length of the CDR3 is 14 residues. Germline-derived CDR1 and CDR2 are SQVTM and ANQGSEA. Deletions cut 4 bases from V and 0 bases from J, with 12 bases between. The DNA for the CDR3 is TGCAGCGTTGGGGAAGGGAACTCTAACTATGGCTACACCTTC. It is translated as CSVGEGNSNYGYTF.

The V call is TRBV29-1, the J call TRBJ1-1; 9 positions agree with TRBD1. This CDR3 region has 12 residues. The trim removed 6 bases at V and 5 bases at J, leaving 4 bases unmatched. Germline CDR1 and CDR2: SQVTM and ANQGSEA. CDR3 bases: TGCAGCGTAACCGACAGGGGGACTGAAGCTTTCTTT. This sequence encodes CSVTDRGTEAFF.

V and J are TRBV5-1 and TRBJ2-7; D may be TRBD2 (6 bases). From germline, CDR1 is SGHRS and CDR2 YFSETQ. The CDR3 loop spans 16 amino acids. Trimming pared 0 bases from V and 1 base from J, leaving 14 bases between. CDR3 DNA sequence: TGCGCCAGCAGCTTGGATCAGGGAGGATATTCCTACGAGCAGTACTTC. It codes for CASSLDQGGYSYEQYF.

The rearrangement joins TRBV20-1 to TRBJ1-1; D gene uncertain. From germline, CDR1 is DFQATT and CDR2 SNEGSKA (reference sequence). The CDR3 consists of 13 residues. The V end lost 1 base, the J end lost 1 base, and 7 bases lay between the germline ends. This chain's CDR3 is CSARVSANTEAFF. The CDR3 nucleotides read TGCAGTGCTAGAGTGTCGGCGAACACTGAAGCTTTCTTT.

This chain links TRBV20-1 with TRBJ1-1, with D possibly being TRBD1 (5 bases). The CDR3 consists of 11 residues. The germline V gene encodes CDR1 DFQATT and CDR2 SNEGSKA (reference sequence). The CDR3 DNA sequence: TGCAGGGGGCTGGGGAACACTGAAGCTTTCTTT. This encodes CRGLGNTEAFF.

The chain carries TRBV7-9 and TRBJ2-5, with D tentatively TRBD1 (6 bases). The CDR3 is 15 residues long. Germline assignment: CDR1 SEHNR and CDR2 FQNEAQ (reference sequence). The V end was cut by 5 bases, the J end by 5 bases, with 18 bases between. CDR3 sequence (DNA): TGTGCCAGCAGCCGCACAACAGGGATGCGGGAGACCCAGTACTTC. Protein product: CASSRTTGMRETQYF.

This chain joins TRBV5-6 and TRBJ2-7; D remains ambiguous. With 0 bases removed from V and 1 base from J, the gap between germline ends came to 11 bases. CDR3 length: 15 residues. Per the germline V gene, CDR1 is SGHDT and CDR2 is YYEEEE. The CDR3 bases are TGTGCCAGCAGCTTGGGGGGTAGTCGTTCCTACGAGCAGTACTTC. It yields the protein CASSLGGSRSYEQYF.

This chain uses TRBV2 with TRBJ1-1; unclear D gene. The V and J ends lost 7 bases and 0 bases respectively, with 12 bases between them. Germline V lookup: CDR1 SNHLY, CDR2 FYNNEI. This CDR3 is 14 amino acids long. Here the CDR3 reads CASTSVGVNTEAFF. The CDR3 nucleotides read TGTGCCAGCACTTCGGTCGGCGTGAACACTGAAGCTTTCTTT.

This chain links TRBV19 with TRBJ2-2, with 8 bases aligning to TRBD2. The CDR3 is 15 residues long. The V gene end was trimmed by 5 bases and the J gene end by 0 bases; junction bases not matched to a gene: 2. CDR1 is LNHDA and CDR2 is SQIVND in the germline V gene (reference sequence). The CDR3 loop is CASSQAGANTGELFF. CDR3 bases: TGTGCCAGTAGTCAAGCGGGAGCGAACACCGGGGAGCTGTTTTTT.

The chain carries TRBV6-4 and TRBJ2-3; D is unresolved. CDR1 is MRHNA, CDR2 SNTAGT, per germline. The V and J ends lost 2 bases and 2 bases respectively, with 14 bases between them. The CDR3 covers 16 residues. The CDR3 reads CASSDPDPRLTDTQYF. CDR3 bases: TGTGCCAGCAGTGACCCCGACCCCCGACTCACAGATACGCAGTATTTT.